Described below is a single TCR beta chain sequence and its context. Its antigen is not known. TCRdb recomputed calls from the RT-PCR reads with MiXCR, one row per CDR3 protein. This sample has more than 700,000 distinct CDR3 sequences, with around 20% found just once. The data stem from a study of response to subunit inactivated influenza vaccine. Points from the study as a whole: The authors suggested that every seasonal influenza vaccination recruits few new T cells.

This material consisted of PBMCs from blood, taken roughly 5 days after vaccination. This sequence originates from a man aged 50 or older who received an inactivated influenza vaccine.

The CDR3 sequence: CATNEGGGGNQPQHF. CDR3 bases: TGTGCCACAAACGAGGGCGGCGGTGGCAATCAGCCCCAGCATTTT. The chain combines TRBV6-2 or TRBV6-3 with TRBJ1-5, with unresolved D. Germline values: CDR1 MNHEY, CDR2 SVGEGT. This CDR3 has 15 residues. Deletions cut 10 bases from V and 2 bases from J, with 18 bases between.